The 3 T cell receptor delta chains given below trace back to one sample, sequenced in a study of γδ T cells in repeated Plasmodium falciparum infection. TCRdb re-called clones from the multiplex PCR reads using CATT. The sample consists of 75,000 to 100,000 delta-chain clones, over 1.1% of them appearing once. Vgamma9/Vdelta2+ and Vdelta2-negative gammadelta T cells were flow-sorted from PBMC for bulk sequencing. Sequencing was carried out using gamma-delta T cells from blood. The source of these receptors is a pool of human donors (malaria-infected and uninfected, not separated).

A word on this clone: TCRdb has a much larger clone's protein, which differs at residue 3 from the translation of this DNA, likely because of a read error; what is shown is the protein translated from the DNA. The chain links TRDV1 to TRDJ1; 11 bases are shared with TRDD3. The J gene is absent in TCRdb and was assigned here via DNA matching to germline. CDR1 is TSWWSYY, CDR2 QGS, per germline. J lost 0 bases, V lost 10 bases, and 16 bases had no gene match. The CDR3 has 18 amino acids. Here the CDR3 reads CAPIPTLGDTPYTDKLIF. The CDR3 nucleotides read TGTGCTCCTATCCCTACGCTGGGGGATACCCCGTACACCGATAAACTCATCTTT.

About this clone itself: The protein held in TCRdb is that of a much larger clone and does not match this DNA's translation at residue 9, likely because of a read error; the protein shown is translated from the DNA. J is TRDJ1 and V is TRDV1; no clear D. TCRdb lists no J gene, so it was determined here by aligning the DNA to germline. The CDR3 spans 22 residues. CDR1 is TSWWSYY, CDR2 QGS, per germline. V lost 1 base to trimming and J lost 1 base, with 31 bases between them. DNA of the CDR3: TGTGCTCTTGGGGAACCCGGTCCCTCTTGCCGTACGGTGGCCGGGTGCACCGATAAACTCATCTTT. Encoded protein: CALGEPGPSCRTVAGCTDKLIF.

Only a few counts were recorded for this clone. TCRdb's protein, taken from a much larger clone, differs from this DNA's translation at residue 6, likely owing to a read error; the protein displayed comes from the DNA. DNA of the CDR3: TGTGCCTGTGACGCCTCACTGGGGGGGGCCGATAAACTCATCTTT. Amino acid sequence: CACDASLGGADKLIF. V gene TRDV2 combines with J gene TRDJ1; 8 bases are shared with TRDD3. TCRdb carries no J gene annotation; the J gene was assigned here by matching the DNA with germline. The CDR3 consists of 15 residues. Germline loops: CDR1 GEAIGNYY, CDR2 EKD. V shed 3 bases and J 3 bases; nucleotides not matched to a gene: 8.